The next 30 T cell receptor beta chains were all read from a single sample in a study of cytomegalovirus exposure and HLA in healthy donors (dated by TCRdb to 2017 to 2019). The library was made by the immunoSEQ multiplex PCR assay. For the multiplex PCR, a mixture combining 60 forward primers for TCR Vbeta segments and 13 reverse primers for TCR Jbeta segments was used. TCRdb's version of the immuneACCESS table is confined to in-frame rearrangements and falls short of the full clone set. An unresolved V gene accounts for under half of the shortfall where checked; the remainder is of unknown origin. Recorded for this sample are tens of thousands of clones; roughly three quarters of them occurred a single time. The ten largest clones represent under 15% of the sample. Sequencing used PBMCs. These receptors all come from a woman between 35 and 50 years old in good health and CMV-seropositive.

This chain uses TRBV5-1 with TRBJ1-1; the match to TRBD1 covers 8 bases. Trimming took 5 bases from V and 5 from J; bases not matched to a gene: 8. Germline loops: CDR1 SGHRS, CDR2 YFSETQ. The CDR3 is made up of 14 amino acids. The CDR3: CASRGQGARTEAFF. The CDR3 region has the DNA TGCGCCAGCAGGGGGCAGGGGGCGAGGACTGAAGCTTTCTTT.

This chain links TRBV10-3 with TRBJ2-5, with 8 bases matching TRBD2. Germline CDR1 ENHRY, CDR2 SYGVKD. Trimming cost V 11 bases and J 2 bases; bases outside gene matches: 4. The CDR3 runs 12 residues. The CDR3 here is CAAGGGQETQYF. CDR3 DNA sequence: TGTGCCGCCGGCGGGGGGCAAGAGACCCAGTACTTC.

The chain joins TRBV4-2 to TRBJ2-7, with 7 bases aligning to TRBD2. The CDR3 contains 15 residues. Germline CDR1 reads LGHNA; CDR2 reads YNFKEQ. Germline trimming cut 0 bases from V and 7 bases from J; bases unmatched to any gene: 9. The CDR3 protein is CASSQDMAGVWEQYF. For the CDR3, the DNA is TGTGCCAGCAGCCAAGATATGGCGGGAGTTTGGGAGCAGTACTTC.

CDR3 coding DNA: TGCGCCAGCAGCTTGTCCTCCGTCCCCGGGAAAACCTACGAGCAGTACTTC. This sequence encodes CASSLSSVPGKTYEQYF. The V call is TRBV5-1, the J call TRBJ2-7; a weak D match, TRBD2 (5 bases). The V end lost 1 base, the J end lost 2 bases, and 19 bases lay between the germline ends. The CDR3 spans 17 residues. Per the germline V gene, CDR1 is SGHRS and CDR2 is YFSETQ.

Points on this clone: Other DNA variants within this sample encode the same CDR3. This CDR3 reads CASSEGLAGSYEQYF. The CDR3 DNA is TGTGCCAGCAGCGAAGGACTAGCGGGCTCCTACGAGCAGTACTTC. This chain connects TRBV9 to TRBJ2-7; 11 bases align to TRBD2. The CDR3 extends over 15 amino acids. Looked up from germline, CDR1 is SGDLS and CDR2 is YYNGEE. The V and J ends lost 3 bases and 0 bases, in that order; junction bases with no gene match: 2.

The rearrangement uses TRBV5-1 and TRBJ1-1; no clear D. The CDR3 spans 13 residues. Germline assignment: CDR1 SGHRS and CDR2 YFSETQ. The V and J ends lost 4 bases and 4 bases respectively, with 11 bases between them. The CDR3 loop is CASSPVRGTEAFF. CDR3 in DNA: TGCGCCAGCAGCCCCGTCCGGGGCACTGAAGCTTTCTTT.

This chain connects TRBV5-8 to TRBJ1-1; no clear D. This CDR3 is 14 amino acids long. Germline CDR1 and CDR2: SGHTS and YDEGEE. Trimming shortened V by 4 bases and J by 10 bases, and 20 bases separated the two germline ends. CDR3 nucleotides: TGTGCCAGCAGCATCTCGGTAGGGAGGGTGGGAGCTTTCTTT. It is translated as CASSISVGRVGAFF.

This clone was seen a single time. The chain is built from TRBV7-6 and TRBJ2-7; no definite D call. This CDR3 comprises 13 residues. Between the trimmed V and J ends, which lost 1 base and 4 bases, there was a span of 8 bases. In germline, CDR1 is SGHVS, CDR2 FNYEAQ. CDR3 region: CASSLGTEYEQYF. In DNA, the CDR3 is TGTGCCAGCAGCTTAGGAACGGAGTACGAGCAGTACTTC.

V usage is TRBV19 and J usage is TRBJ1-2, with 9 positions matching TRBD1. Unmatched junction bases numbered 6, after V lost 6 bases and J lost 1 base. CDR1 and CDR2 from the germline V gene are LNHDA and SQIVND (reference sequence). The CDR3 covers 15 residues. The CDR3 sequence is CASSRDRVYNYGYTF. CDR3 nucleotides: TGTGCCAGTAGCCGGGACAGGGTCTATAACTATGGCTACACCTTC. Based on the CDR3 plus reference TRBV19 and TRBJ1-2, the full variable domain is DGGITQSPKYLFRKEGQNVTLSCEQNLNHDAMYWYRQDPGQGLRLIYYSQIVNDFQKGDIAEGYSVSREKKESFPLTVTSAQKNPTAFYLCASSRDRVYNYGYTFGSGTRLTVV.

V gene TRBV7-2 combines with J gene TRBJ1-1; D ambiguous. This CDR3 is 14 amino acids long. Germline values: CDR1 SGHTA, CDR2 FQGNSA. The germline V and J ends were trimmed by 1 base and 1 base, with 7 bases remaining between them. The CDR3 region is CASSLGSGNTEAFF. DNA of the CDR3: TGTGCCAGCAGCTTAGGATCCGGGAACACTGAAGCTTTCTTT.

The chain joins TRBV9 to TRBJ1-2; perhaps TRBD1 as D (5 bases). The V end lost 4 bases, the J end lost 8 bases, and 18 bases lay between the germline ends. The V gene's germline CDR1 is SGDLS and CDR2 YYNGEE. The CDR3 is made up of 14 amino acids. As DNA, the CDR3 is TGTGCCAGCAGCCTGGGGCGTCCAAGCACGGGCTACACCTTC. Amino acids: CASSLGRPSTGYTF. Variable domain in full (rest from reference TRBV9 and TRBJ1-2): DSGVTQTPKHLITATGQRVTLRCSPRSGDLSVYWYQQSLDQGLQFLIQYYNGEERAKGNILERFSAQQFPDLHSELNLSSLELGDSALYFCASSLGRPSTGYTFGSGTRLTVV.

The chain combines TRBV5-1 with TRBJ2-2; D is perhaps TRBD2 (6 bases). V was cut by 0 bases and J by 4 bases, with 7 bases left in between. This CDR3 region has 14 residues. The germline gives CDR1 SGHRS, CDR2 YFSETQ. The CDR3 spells CASSLGDSTGELFF. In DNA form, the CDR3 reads TGCGCCAGCAGCTTGGGGGACTCCACCGGGGAGCTGTTTTTT.

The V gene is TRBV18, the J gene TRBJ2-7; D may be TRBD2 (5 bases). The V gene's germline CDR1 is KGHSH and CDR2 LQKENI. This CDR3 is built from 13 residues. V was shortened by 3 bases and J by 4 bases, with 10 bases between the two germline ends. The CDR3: CASSPGLVYEQYF. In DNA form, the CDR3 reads TGTGCCAGCTCACCTGGACTGGTTTACGAGCAGTACTTC.

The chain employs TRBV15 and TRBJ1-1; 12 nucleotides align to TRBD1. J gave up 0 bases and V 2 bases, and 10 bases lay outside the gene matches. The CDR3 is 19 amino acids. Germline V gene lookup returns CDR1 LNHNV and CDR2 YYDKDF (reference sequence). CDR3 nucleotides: TGTGCCACCAGCAGATCTGGGGGACAGGGGGCTCTGGTGAACACTGAAGCTTTCTTT. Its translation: CATSRSGGQGALVNTEAFF.

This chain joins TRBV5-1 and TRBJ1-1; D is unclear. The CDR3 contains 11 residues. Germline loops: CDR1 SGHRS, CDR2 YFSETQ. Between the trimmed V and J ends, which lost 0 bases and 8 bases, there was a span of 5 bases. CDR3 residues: CASSLGLEAFF. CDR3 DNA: TGCGCCAGCAGCTTGGGACTCGAAGCTTTCTTT.

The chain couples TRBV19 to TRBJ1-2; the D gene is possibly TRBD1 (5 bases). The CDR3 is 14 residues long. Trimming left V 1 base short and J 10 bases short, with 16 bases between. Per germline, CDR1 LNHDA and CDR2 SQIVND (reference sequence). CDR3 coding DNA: TGTGCCAGTAGTATAGTCTATAGGGGAAACGACTACACCTTC. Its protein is CASSIVYRGNDYTF. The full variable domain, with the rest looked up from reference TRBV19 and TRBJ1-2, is DGGITQSPKYLFRKEGQNVTLSCEQNLNHDAMYWYRQDPGQGLRLIYYSQIVNDFQKGDIAEGYSVSREKKESFPLTVTSAQKNPTAFYLCASSIVYRGNDYTFGSGTRLTVV.

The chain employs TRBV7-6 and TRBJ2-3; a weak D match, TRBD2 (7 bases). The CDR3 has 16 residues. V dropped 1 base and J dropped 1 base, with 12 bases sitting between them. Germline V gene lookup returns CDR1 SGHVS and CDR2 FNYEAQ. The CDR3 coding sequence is TGTGCCAGCAGCTTAGTAGGGGGGGTCCGCACAGATACGCAGTATTTT. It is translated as CASSLVGGVRTDTQYF.

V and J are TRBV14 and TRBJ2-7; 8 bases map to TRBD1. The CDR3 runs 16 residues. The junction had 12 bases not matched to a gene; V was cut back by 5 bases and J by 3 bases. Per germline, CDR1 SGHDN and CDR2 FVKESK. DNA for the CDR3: TGTGCCAGCAGCGAGTTCCCGGGACAGGATCTCTACGAGCAGTACTTC. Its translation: CASSEFPGQDLYEQYF.

The CDR3 protein is CASGAIAGGSDTQYF. CDR3 bases: TGTGCCAGTGGAGCTATAGCGGGAGGCTCAGATACGCAGTATTTT. The V call is TRBV19, the J call TRBJ2-3; 10 bases are shared with TRBD2. This CDR3 spans 15 amino acids. Germline assignment: CDR1 LNHDA and CDR2 SQIVND (reference sequence). The ends lost 8 bases at V and 4 bases at J; junction bases unmatched: 9.

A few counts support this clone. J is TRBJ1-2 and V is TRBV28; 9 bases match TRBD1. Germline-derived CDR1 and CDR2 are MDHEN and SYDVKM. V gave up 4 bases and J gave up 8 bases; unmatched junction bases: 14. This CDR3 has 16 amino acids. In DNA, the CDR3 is TGTGCCAGCAGTTCCCTCCGGGACAGGGTTTCGAGGGGCTACACCTTC. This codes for CASSSLRDRVSRGYTF.

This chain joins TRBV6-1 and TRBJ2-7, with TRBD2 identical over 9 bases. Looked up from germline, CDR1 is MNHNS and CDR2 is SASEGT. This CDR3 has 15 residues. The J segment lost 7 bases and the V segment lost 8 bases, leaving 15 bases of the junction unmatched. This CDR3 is CASRRGSGRISEQYF. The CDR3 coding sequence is TGTGCCAGCCGCCGGGGGAGCGGGAGGATTTCAGAGCAGTACTTC.

CDR3 in DNA: TGTGCCAGCAGCTTGGTAGTCGAGCGGGGGGGCACCTACGAGCAGTACTTC. Amino acids: CASSLVVERGGTYEQYF. The V gene is TRBV5-6, the J gene TRBJ2-7; TRBD2 matches 10 bases. Germline-derived CDR1 and CDR2 are SGHDT and YYEEEE. The CDR3 spans 17 residues. The J segment lost 2 bases and the V segment lost 0 bases, leaving 8 bases of the junction unmatched.

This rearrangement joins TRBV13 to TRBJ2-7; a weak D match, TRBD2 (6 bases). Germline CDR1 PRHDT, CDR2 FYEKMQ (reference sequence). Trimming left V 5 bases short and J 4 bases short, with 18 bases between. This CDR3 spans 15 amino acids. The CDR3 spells CASSPRDFPSYEQYF. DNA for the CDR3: TGTGCCAGCAGCCCCCGGGACTTCCCCTCGTACGAGCAGTACTTC.

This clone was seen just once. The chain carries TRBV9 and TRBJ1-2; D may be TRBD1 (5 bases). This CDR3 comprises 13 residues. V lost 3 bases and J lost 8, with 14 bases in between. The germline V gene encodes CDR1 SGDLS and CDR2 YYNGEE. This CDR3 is CASSEGASWGYTF. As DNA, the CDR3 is TGTGCCAGCAGCGAAGGGGCCTCTTGGGGCTACACCTTC.

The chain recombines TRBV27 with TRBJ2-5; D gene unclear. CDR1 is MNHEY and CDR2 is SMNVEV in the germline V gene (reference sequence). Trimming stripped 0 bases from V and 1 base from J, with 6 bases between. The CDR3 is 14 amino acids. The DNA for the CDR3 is TGTGCCAGCAGTTTATCGTGGCTCCAAGAGACCCAGTACTTC. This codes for CASSLSWLQETQYF.

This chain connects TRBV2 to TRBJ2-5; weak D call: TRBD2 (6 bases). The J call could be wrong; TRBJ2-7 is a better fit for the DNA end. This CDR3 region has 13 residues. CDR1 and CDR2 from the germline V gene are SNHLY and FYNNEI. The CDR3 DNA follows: TGTGCCAGCAGTCCTGACATGGGAGGCGAGCAGTACTTC. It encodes CASSPDMGGEQYF.

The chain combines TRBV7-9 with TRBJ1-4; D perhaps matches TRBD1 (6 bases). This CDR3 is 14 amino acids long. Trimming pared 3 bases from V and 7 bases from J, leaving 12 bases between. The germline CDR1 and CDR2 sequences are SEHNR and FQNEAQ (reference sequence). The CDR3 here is CASSLGSRGEKLFF. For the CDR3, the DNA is TGTGCCAGCAGCTTGGGATCCAGGGGTGAAAAACTGTTTTTT.

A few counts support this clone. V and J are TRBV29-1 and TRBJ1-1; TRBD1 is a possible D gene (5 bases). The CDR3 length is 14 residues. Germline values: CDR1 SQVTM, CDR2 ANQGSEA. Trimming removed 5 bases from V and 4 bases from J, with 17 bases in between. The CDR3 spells CSVREGSDFTEAFF. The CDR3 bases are TGCAGCGTTAGGGAGGGGAGTGATTTCACTGAAGCTTTCTTT. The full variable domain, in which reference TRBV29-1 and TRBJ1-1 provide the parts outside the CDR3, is SAVISQKPSRDICQRGTSLTIQCQVDSQVTMMFWYRQQPGQSLTLIATANQGSEATYESGFVIDKFPISRPNLTFSTLTVSNMSPEDSSIYLCSVREGSDFTEAFFGQGTRLTVV.

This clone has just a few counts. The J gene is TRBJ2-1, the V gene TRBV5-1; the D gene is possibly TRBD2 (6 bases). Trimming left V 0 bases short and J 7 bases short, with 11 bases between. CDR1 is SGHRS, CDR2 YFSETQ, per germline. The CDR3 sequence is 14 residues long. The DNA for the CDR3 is TGCGCCAGCAGCTTGGTTGACGGGAGTAATGAGCAGTTCTTC. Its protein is CASSLVDGSNEQFF.

CDR3 amino acids: CASSGGRQGEFYEQYF. Here the CDR3 DNA reads TGTGCCAGCAGCGGGGGGAGACAGGGTGAATTCTACGAGCAGTACTTC. J is TRBJ2-7 and V is TRBV9; 7 bases are a match to TRBD1. The CDR3 totals 16 residues. CDR1 and CDR2 (germline): SGDLS, YYNGEE. V was pared by 3 bases and J by 3 bases, with 12 bases of the junction left unmatched. Using reference TRBV9 and TRBJ2-7 for the parts outside the CDR3, the full variable domain is DSGVTQTPKHLITATGQRVTLRCSPRSGDLSVYWYQQSLDQGLQFLIQYYNGEERAKGNILERFSAQQFPDLHSELNLSSLELGDSALYFCASSGGRQGEFYEQYFGPGTRLTVT.